This T cell receptor beta chain was found in a study of blood T cell repertoires in COVID-19. The wider study: From T cells, B-cell-depleted T cells, or PBMCs came the material, which was cDNA or gDNA.

Germline assignment: CDR1 GTSNPN and CDR2 SVGIG (reference sequence). Between the trimmed V and J ends, which lost 0 bases and 1 base, there was a span of 12 bases. This CDR3 region has 15 residues. In the authors' methods: Quantification of nucleated cells was approximated via reference gene primer amplification. Using immunoSEQ multiplex PCR, the repertoire was profiled, and TCRdb retains in-frame clones only, with some absent. V, J and clone size were drawn from that table, and D and trimming were deduced from the DNA. The profile shows more than 150,000 clones, around 78% of them singletons. The receptor comes from an elderly woman with active or convalescent COVID-19. This rearrangement joins TRBV30 to TRBJ1-1, with D possibly TRBD1 on 5 matching bases. Sequenced material: peripheral blood. Written as DNA, the CDR3 is TGTGCCTGGAGTGTACTGGCCGACAGGAACACTGAAGCTTTCTTT. It specifies CAWSVLADRNTEAFF. Full variable domain (rest looked up from reference TRBV30 and TRBJ1-1): SQTIHQWPATLVQPVGSPLSLECTVEGTSNPNLYWYRQAAGRGLQLLFYSVGIGQISSEVPQNLSASRPQDRQFILSSKKLLLSDSGFYLCAWSVLADRNTEAFFGQGTRLTVV.